This is a list of T cell receptor beta chains from one sample in a study of shared clonotypes between healthy human individuals. The protocol was immunoSEQ multiplex PCR, while the TCRdb copy is restricted to in-frame clones and leaves out a portion. In the table there are under 2,500,000 clones, approximately 96% of which are singletons. Sequenced: naive CD4+ T cells sorted from blood. The source is a man younger than 35 in good health. CDR3s include the opening cysteine and the closing phenylalanine or tryptophan. D genes are given only for firm matches. Clone size, where shown, is once, few, many, or a class for clones that have expanded.

TGTGCCAGCAGCTCCAGGTGGGGGGAGGGCGAGCAGTACTTC	CASSSRWGEGEQYF	.	TRBD2	TRBV7-6	TRBJ2-7
TGTGCCAGCAGCCCGGGAGGGGCGGTGGAGATGGCGTACTTC	CASSPGGAVEMAYF	.	TRBD2	TRBV28	TRBJ2-7
TGTGCCAGCAGTCTGGCCGGGACTACCGTCTACGAGCAGTACTTC	CASSLAGTTVYEQYF	.	TRBD2	TRBV5-5	TRBJ2-7
TGTGCCAGCAGTGTGGTCGACTATGGCTACACCTTC	CASSVVDYGYTF	.	.	TRBV2	TRBJ1-2
TGCGCCAGCAGCTTGAATAGCGGGAGGGCCAAGAACAATGAGCAGTTCTTC	CASSLNSGRAKNNEQFF	.	TRBD2	TRBV5-1	TRBJ2-1
TGTGCCAGCAGCGCTACAGGGGGCTCTGGAAACACCATATATTTT	CASSATGGSGNTIYF	once	TRBD1	TRBV2	TRBJ1-3
TGTGCCAGCAGCTTAGGTGTTTACGAGCAGTACTTC	CASSLGVYEQYF	.	.	TRBV11-2	TRBJ2-7
TGTGCCAGCAGTTCACCCGACAGGGTGGCCTACGAGCAGTACTTC	CASSSPDRVAYEQYF	.	TRBD1	TRBV6-6	TRBJ2-7
TGTGCCTGGGGTAGAAACGAGCAGTACTTC	CAWGRNEQYF	.	.	TRBV30	TRBJ2-7
TGTGCCAGCAGTGAAAGAGGGTACTATGGCTACACCTTC	CASSERGYYGYTF	.	.	TRBV2	TRBJ1-2